A selection of T cell receptor beta chains follows, all from one sample in a study of human T cells and chemical hapten exposure. Using its own MiXCR run on the RACE reads, TCRdb lists one record per CDR3 protein. The data hold 300,000 to 350,000 distinct CDR3 sequences, with roughly 6.9% observed a single time. The sequences come from whole blood, collected in connection with sensitization to the hapten diphenylcyclopropenone (DPC). The receptors originated from a woman aged 18 to 35 with alopecia areata. Some clones in this sample may be carry-over from other donors' samples. The CDR3 runs from the conserved cysteine through the conserved F or W. A D gene is named only where the DNA matches it firmly. Clone size is stated in some rows and not others, as once, few, many or a class when expanded.

cdr3_nt | cdr3_aa | j_call | clone_size | d_call | v_call
TGCGCCAGCAGCTCAATCGGACTAGCGGGGATAAATGAGCAGTTCTTC | CASSSIGLAGINEQFF | TRBJ2-1 | - | TRBD2 | TRBV5-1
TGTGCCAGCAGTGACTCTAGCGGGGGGGCTGTGAATGAGCAGTTCTTC | CASSDSSGGAVNEQFF | TRBJ2-1 | many | TRBD2 | TRBV6-4
TGCAGCGTTGTGGGAGGGGGAAACACTGAAGCTTTCTTT | CSVVGGGNTEAFF | TRBJ1-1 | - | - | TRBV29-1
TGCAGTGCTAGGGCCCCTGTGGGGGCGGGGGATACGCAGTATTTT | CSARAPVGAGDTQYF | TRBJ2-3 | - | - | TRBV20-1
TGCGCCAGCAGCGCTGGACAGGGGGGATCCGACGGCTACACCTTC | CASSAGQGGSDGYTF | TRBJ1-2 | - | TRBD1 | TRBV5-1
TGTGCCAGCAGCACAGTACAAGAGACCCAGTACTTC | CASSTVQETQYF | TRBJ2-5 | few | - | TRBV6-6
TGCGCCAGCAGCCAAGTCACACTAGATACGCAGTATTTT | CASSQVTLDTQYF | TRBJ2-3 | few | - | TRBV4-3
TGCAGTGCCCCTGAAAGGTCGTCCACAGATACGCAGTATTTT | CSAPERSSTDTQYF | TRBJ2-3 | few | - | TRBV20-1
TGTGCCAGCAGCCCTTTATCTCAGGCGGAATCACCCCTCCACTTT | CASSPLSQAESPLHF | TRBJ1-6 | many | - | TRBV4-2
TGTGCCAGCAGTTTCATAGCGGGGGGCCCGGGGTACAATGAGCAGTTCTTC | CASSFIAGGPGYNEQFF | TRBJ2-1 | many | TRBD2 | TRBV27
TGTGCCAGCTCCCCACCGGGACGTAGCTCCTACGAGCAGTACTTC | CASSPPGRSSYEQYF | TRBJ2-7 | few | - | TRBV18
TGTGCCAGCAGTTATTCGCAGGGGATTGGGACCCAGTACTTC | CASSYSQGIGTQYF | TRBJ2-5 | few | - | TRBV6-5
TGCGCCAGCAGCCAAGATCGGGACAGCTCCTACGAGCAGTACTTC | CASSQDRDSSYEQYF | TRBJ2-7 | - | TRBD1 | TRBV4-3
TGCGCCAGCAGCCAAGAGGTCTATCAAGAGACCCAGTACTTC | CASSQEVYQETQYF | TRBJ2-5 | many | - | TRBV4-3
TGTGCCAGCAGCGAAGACGGGGAGAACACTGAAGCTTTCTTT | CASSEDGENTEAFF | TRBJ1-1 | many | - | TRBV21-1
TGCAGCGTTGTCATGGACCCAGGTGACACGCTCTATGGCTACACCTTC | CSVVMDPGDTLYGYTF | TRBJ1-2 | few | - | TRBV29-1
TGTGCCAGCAGTGAGCCCTTACCCGGGATTCCTCCCCCCACAGATACGCAGTATTTT | CASSEPLPGIPPPTDTQYF | TRBJ2-3 | few | - | TRBV25-1
TGTGCCACCAGTGACGGGAGCACAGATACGCAGTATTTT | CATSDGSTDTQYF | TRBJ2-3 | few | - | TRBV24-1
TGTGCCAGCAGCGGGGTAGCCGCAGATACGCAGTATTTT | CASSGVAADTQYF | TRBJ2-3 | many | - | TRBV9
TGCGCCAGCAGCTGGACCGGCCTGGGCACTGAAGCTTTCTTT | CASSWTGLGTEAFF | TRBJ1-1 | - | - | TRBV5-1
TGTGCCAGCAATGGACAGGGGCCCAGTCAGCCCCAGCATTTT | CASNGQGPSQPQHF | TRBJ1-5 | few | TRBD1 | TRBV2
TGTGCCAGCAGCTTAGTAGGGACCTTGGACACTGAAGCTTTCTTT | CASSLVGTLDTEAFF | TRBJ1-1 | few | - | TRBV7-9
TGTGCCAGCAGCTTAGGGTGGACAGGGCCGAGCAATCAGCCCCAGCATTTT | CASSLGWTGPSNQPQHF | TRBJ1-5 | few | TRBD1 | TRBV7-8
TGCAGCGTTGCAGAGACAGGGGGCTTTCGGAGCAATCAGCCCCAGCATTTT | CSVAETGGFRSNQPQHF | TRBJ1-5 | many | TRBD1 | TRBV29-1
TGTGCCAGCAGCTTGAGTCTGGGTAGGGGGCGGACTGAAGCTTTCTTT | CASSLSLGRGRTEAFF | TRBJ1-1 | few | TRBD1 | TRBV5-6
TGTGCCAGCAGTTTATGGGGAGGATGGGAGCAGTACTTC | CASSLWGGWEQYF | TRBJ2-7 | - | - | TRBV27
TGTGCCAGCAGTTACTCGGGGGGATCCCCCTACGAGCAGTACTTC | CASSYSGGSPYEQYF | TRBJ2-7 | - | - | TRBV6-5
TGTGCCACCAGCTATACAGGGTTCCAAAAAGAGACCCAGTACTTC | CATSYTGFQKETQYF | TRBJ2-5 | few | - | TRBV15
TGCGCCAGCAGCCAACGCGTGGGGAGAGGAAACACCATATATTTT | CASSQRVGRGNTIYF | TRBJ1-3 | many | - | TRBV4-3
TGTGCCAGCACAGGGGGCGGCACCGGGGAGCTGTTTTTT | CASTGGGTGELFF | TRBJ2-2 | few | TRBD1 | TRBV12-3/TRBV12-4
TGCGCCAGCAGCTCACCGGGGGGCTCCTACGAGCAGTACTTC | CASSSPGGSYEQYF | TRBJ2-7 | many | TRBD2 | TRBV5-1
TGTGCCAGCAGTGCGGGACGGTCTACAGACTACGAGCAGTACTTC | CASSAGRSTDYEQYF | TRBJ2-7 | - | - | TRBV2
TGTGCCAGCAGCCAAGAAGGGACAGGTGGAAACACTGAAGCTTTCTTT | CASSQEGTGGNTEAFF | TRBJ1-1 | few | TRBD1 | TRBV4-2
TGCGCCAGCAGCTTGGATACGACATCAGGCGAGACCCAGTACTTC | CASSLDTTSGETQYF | TRBJ2-5 | many | - | TRBV5-1
TGCAGCGCATTTCAGACAGCGAACACTGAAGCTTTCTTT | CSAFQTANTEAFF | TRBJ1-1 | many | - | TRBV29-1
TGTGCCAGCAATCAGGCGGTTAATGAGCAGTTCTTC | CASNQAVNEQFF | TRBJ2-1 | many | - | TRBV2